This T cell receptor beta chain is drawn from a study of technical replicates of blood from several donors. This CDR3 contains 17 residues. The germline CDR1 and CDR2 sequences are MNHEY and SMNVEV (reference sequence). V lost 0 bases to trimming and J lost 13 bases; unmatched junction nucleotides: 18. Sequencing used immunoSEQ multiplex PCR; TCRdb keeps in-frame clones, though not all of them. There are roughly 82,000 clones in the sample; under 95% occur only once, and over 0.25% lies in the top ten. Sequenced input: T cells isolated from PBMCs. The receptor was isolated from a human donor in good health. The chain has TRBV27 and TRBJ2-1; 7 nucleotides align to TRBD1. CDR3 DNA sequence: TGTGCCAGCAGTTTATCCACAGTGTTTCTTAACAGGGGCCTACAGTTCTTC. Encoded protein: CASSLSTVFLNRGLQFF.